Presented here are 15 T cell receptor beta chains from one specimen sequenced in a study of blood T cell repertoires in COVID-19. The method was immunoSEQ multiplex PCR; TCRdb's version includes in-frame clones alone and lacks a portion of them. The sample yields about 200,000 clones, around 82% seen once. Sequenced input: peripheral blood. These receptors were obtained from a woman between 70 and 85 years old with acute or convalescent COVID-19.

Written as DNA, the CDR3 is TGTGCCAGCAGCAGAAACAGGGCCTGGGAGCTGTTTTTT. Protein sequence: CASSRNRAWELFF. This sequence joins TRBV11-2 and TRBJ2-2; D might be TRBD1 (6 bases). The germline CDR1 and CDR2 sequences are SGHAT and FQNNGV. CDR3 length: 13 residues. Trimming left V 5 bases short and J 9 bases short, with 13 bases between.

The chain employs TRBV5-1 and TRBJ2-1; 7 positions match TRBD2. The CDR3 is made up of 15 amino acids. Germline V gene data show CDR1 as SGHRS and CDR2 as YFSETQ. Germline trimming cut 1 base from V and 4 bases from J; bases unmatched to any gene: 5. This chain's CDR3 is CASSLRGGGYNEQFF. DNA of the CDR3: TGCGCCAGCAGCTTGCGCGGGGGTGGTTACAATGAGCAGTTCTTC. The full variable domain, rest sourced from reference TRBV5-1 and TRBJ2-1, is KAGVTQTPRYLIKTRGQQVTLSCSPISGHRSVSWYQQTPGQGLQFLFEYFSETQRNKGNFPGRFSGRQFSNSRSEMNVSTLELGDSALYLCASSLRGGGYNEQFFGPGTRLTVL.

V and J are TRBV7-2 and TRBJ2-3, with 11 bases lining up with TRBD2. Germline CDR1 is SGHTA and CDR2 is FQGNSA. This CDR3 region has 16 residues. Losses at the gene ends were 1 base for V and 4 bases for J; bases not matched to a gene: 4. The CDR3 DNA is TGTGCCAGCAGCTTAGTTGCTAGCGGGGGGTCAGATACGCAGTATTTT. It codes for CASSLVASGGSDTQYF.

The J gene is TRBJ2-5, the V gene TRBV6-6; TRBD2 agrees at 8 bases. Germline CDR1 and CDR2: MNHNY and SVGAGI (reference sequence). The CDR3 runs 15 residues. V dropped 6 bases and J dropped 5; count of bases not matched to a gene: 11. The CDR3 DNA reads as TGTGCCAGCAGCTATACGTTCCGGGAGGGGGAGACCCAGTACTTC. It yields the protein CASSYTFREGETQYF.

The chain links TRBV6-1 to TRBJ1-2; TRBD1 agrees at 7 bases. The CDR3 has 14 residues. The trim removed 2 bases at V and 5 bases at J, leaving 5 bases unmatched. The germline V gene has CDR1 MNHNS and CDR2 SASEGT. CDR3 protein: CASSEHGTDYGYTF. In nucleotides, the CDR3 is TGTGCCAGCAGTGAACACGGGACAGATTATGGCTACACCTTC.

V is TRBV5-4 and J is TRBJ2-3; 9 bases map to TRBD1. Trimming took 5 bases from V and 4 from J; bases not matched to a gene: 5. Germline V gene data show CDR1 as SGHNT and CDR2 as YYREEE (reference sequence). The CDR3 contains 14 residues. CDR3 loop: CASSQQGAADTQYF. CDR3 sequence (DNA): TGTGCCAGCAGTCAACAGGGGGCCGCAGATACGCAGTATTTT.

This clone was recorded once. This chain uses TRBV6-5 with TRBJ1-1, with 10 positions matching TRBD1. This CDR3 is 11 amino acids long. Germline assignment: CDR1 MNHEY and CDR2 SVGAGI. V was pared by 6 bases and J by 13 bases, with 5 bases of the junction left unmatched. In DNA form, the CDR3 reads TGTGCCAGCAGAGGACAGGGGGTAATTTTCTTT. This encodes CASRGQGVIFF.

CDR3 sequence reads: CATSDSGGGDQPQHF. CDR3 coding DNA: TGTGCCACCAGTGATTCCGGGGGAGGGGATCAGCCCCAGCATTTT. The chain employs TRBV24-1 and TRBJ1-5; tentatively, D is TRBD1 (5 bases). CDR3 length: 15 amino acids. Trimming pared 2 bases from V and 5 bases from J, leaving 12 bases between. CDR1 and CDR2 (germline): KGHDR, SFDVKD.

The chain recombines TRBV10-3 with TRBJ2-5; 13 bases agree with TRBD2. Germline CDR1 and CDR2: ENHRY and SYGVKD. V was clipped by 10 bases and J by 1 base; unmatched bases: 3. The CDR3 is 14 amino acids. The CDR3 DNA reads TGTGCCACCGGGACTAGCGGGATCCAAGAGACCCAGTACTTC. This sequence encodes CATGTSGIQETQYF.

The gene calls are TRBV6-5 and TRBJ2-6; D not certain. Per the germline V gene, CDR1 is MNHEY and CDR2 is SVGAGI. The CDR3 runs 13 residues. Trimming took off 7 bases at V and 0 bases at J, with 4 bases between the two ends. CDR3 sequence: CASTRSGANVLTF. CDR3 DNA sequence: TGTGCCAGCACGCGCTCTGGGGCCAACGTCCTGACTTTC.

This clone has a handful of counts. The CDR3: CSGLDRANTEAFF. The CDR3 DNA sequence: TGCAGCGGGCTAGACAGGGCGAACACTGAAGCTTTCTTT. The rearrangement links TRBV29-1 to TRBJ1-1, with TRBD1 matching 7 bases. Germline CDR1 SQVTM, CDR2 ANQGSEA. The CDR3 has 13 amino acids. Unmatched junction bases numbered 6, after V lost 7 bases and J lost 1 base.

This clone was picked up one time. The chain joins TRBV25-1 to TRBJ1-5, with 7 bases fitting TRBD1. V lost 6 bases to trimming and J lost 0 bases; unmatched junction nucleotides: 8. Looked up from germline, CDR1 is MGHDK and CDR2 is SYGVNS. The CDR3 consists of 16 residues. CDR3 in DNA: TGTGCCAGCAGAAATGGGACAGTGGATAGCAATCAGCCCCAGCATTTT. Amino acids: CASRNGTVDSNQPQHF.

This clone was counted a single time. This chain connects TRBV7-2 to TRBJ2-7, with TRBD2 matching over 8 bases. The CDR3 length is 15 residues. Germline loops: CDR1 SGHTA, CDR2 FQGNSA. Trimming took 5 bases from V and 7 from J; bases not matched to a gene: 13. The chain's CDR3 is CASSPQVGGGGEQYF. The CDR3 DNA is TGTGCCAGCAGCCCCCAAGTCGGGGGGGGAGGGGAGCAGTACTTC.

The rearrangement links TRBV2 to TRBJ2-5; 10 nucleotides line up with TRBD1. This CDR3 region has 18 residues. Trimming took 0 bases from V and 7 from J; bases not matched to a gene: 14. The germline V gene has CDR1 SNHLY and CDR2 FYNNEI. The CDR3 reads CASSEAKRRTGGFWTQYF. CDR3 coding DNA: TGTGCCAGCAGTGAAGCGAAGCGGCGGACAGGGGGGTTTTGGACCCAGTACTTC.

The V and J genes are TRBV15 and TRBJ2-7; 7 nucleotides align to TRBD1. Losses at the gene ends were 0 bases for V and 3 bases for J; bases not matched to a gene: 5. This CDR3 region has 15 residues. The germline CDR1 and CDR2 sequences are LNHNV and YYDKDF (reference sequence). CDR3 protein: CATSREKGQNYEQYV. In DNA, the CDR3 is TGTGCCACCAGCAGAGAAAAGGGACAGAACTACGAGCAGTACGTC.